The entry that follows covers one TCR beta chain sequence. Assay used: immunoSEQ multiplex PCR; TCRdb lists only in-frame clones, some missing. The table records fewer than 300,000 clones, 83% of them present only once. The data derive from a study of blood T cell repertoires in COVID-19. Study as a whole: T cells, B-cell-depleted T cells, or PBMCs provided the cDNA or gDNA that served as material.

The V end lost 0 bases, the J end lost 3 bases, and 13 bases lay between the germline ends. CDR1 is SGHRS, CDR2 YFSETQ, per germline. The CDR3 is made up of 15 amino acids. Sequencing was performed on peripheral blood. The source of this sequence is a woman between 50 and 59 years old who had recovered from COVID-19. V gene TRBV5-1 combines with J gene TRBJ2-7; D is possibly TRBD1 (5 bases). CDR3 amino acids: CASSLVWGSDYEQYF. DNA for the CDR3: TGCGCCAGCAGCTTGGTGTGGGGCTCTGACTACGAGCAGTACTTC. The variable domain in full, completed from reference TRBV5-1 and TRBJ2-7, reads KAGVTQTPRYLIKTRGQQVTLSCSPISGHRSVSWYQQTPGQGLQFLFEYFSETQRNKGNFPGRFSGRQFSNSRSEMNVSTLELGDSALYLCASSLVWGSDYEQYFGPGTRLTVT.